One T cell receptor (beta chain) is described in this entry. The CDR3 is 16 amino acids. With V trimmed by 1 base and J by 2 bases, 5 bases remained unmatched. Germline V gene data show CDR1 as LNHDA and CDR2 as SQIVND (reference sequence). The source of the sample is a study of T cell changes during pregnancy in multiple sclerosis. The data were produced by immunoSEQ multiplex PCR, yet TCRdb's version contains in-frame clones alone and is incomplete. The sample lists 76,000 or so clones; 90% to 95% were seen once. The V call is TRBV19, the J call TRBJ1-5; 7 bases are shared with TRBD1. This receptor was identified in a female donor in good health, enrolled as a control in a pregnancy study. The sample here was peripheral blood, taken in the second trimester of pregnancy. CDR3 DNA: TGTGCCAGTAGTATAGCCGCTGACAGGGGCAATCAGCCCCAGCATTTT. Its translation is CASSIAADRGNQPQHF.